This T cell receptor (beta chain) was sequenced during a study of blood T cells in healthy people across ages. Study findings and constraints: One million T cells yielded diversity estimates that were considered underestimates.

Healthy Russian Caucasian donors spanned ages about 6 to 100 years. Each donor had 8 to 10 milliliters of peripheral blood drawn. PCR was performed a second time for about 6 to 11 cycles using a sample-barcoded 5' primer and a J-beta primer mix. Samples each returned at least 2.5 million CDR3-containing paired-end reads. MiXCR was run by TCRdb on the 5' RACE reads, yielding one entry per CDR3 protein. Among around 1,700,000 distinct CDR3 sequences listed, 25% to 30% were seen once. There are 16 residues in the CDR3. Germline CDR1 and CDR2: SQVTM and ANQGSEA. About this clonotype: The antigen is not known. A much more abundant neighbour one base away suggests this may be a read error.

The TCR originated in a young woman in good health. This chain links TRBV29-1 with TRBJ2-1; TRBD2 might be the D (5 bases). The assigned J gene may be wrong: the sequence end matches TRBJ2-7 better. Sequencing was carried out using blood. The CDR3 DNA sequence: TGCAGCGTTGAAGAAATAGAGGGAGAAGCCCGCAATGAGCAGTACTTC. Its translation: CSVEEIEGEARNEQYF.